Included here is one T cell receptor beta chain sequence, with context. Its matching antigen is unknown. Trimming pared 3 bases from V and 3 bases from J, leaving 13 bases between. Germline CDR1 reads SGHRS; CDR2 reads YFSETQ. The CDR3 has 14 amino acids. The sort gate was single viable CD3+CD4+CD8-CD45RO+ cells for memory CD4+ T cells. The data originate from a study of memory CD4+ T cells and cytomegalovirus serostatus. TCRdb's copy holds only in-frame clones and misses some; the assay was immunoSEQ multiplex PCR. The repertoire holds 50,000 or so clones, with about four fifths as singletons. Study outcomes and limitations: Repertoires predicted CMV serostatus with median bootstrapped AUC of around 0.95.

The sequenced sample consisted of memory CD4+ T cells from blood. V is TRBV5-1 and J is TRBJ2-7, with D possibly being TRBD2 (6 bases). The TCR sequence derives from an adult in good health and CMV-seropositive. The CDR3 spells CASSSTGTGYEQYF. The CDR3 coding sequence is TGCGCCAGCAGCTCAACCGGGACTGGCTACGAGCAGTACTTC.